This T cell receptor (beta chain) is from a study of tumor-infiltrating lymphocytes in primary liver carcinoma. Overall study: Productive TCRbeta read yields ran from roughly 3.7 to 6.8 million per sample and were similar between tissues. General study findings and limits: Tumor-blood pairs (like tumor-adjacent pairs) overlapped less than tumor region pairs did.

Details on this clonotype: Antigen specificity is unknown. One end of the junction fails to match germline, which may point to a read error.

The study co-extracted DNA and RNA from approximately 20-30 mg of unsorted bulk tissue. For each tumor, five separate regions were sampled. The CDR3 consists of 15 residues. The V gene's germline CDR1 is SGHAT and CDR2 FQDESV (reference sequence). cDNA specific to TCR beta was made from approximately 0.55 ug of total RNA, with a constant-region primer employed for priming. What produced the TCR beta libraries was three nested multiplex PCR rounds using slightly modified ARM-PCR. Running 9 to 11 cycles apiece, the first two PCR rounds relied on TRBV1-TRBV30 forward primers together with a C-beta reverse primer. TCRdb reanalysed the multiplex PCR reads using MiXCR and keeps one entry per CDR3 protein. Of roughly 190,000 distinct CDR3 sequences listed, approximately 86% are singletons.

The sample was tumor tissue from primary liver carcinoma. This TCR derives from a man aged 40-55 years with primary liver carcinoma and hepatitis B virus infection. The rearrangement links TRBV11-1 to TRBJ2-1, with D tentatively TRBD1 or TRBD2 (5 bases each). DNA for the CDR3: TGTACCAGCAGCTTCCAGGGACCGCTTGACAATGAGCGGTTCTTC. It translates to CTSSFQGPLDNERFF.